The clone carrying this TCR beta chain was seen a few times. Its antigen is currently unknown. The PCR contained 60 Vbeta and 13 Jbeta primers. Repertoires were generated with immunoSEQ multiplex PCR, while TCRdb's copy carries only in-frame clones and drops some. This table has 150,000 to 200,000 clones, 10% to 15% appearing once. This cohort consisted of healthy bone marrow donors. The CDR3 loop spans 14 amino acids. V shed 3 bases and J shed 5 bases, with 14 bases lying between them. Germline V CDR1 and CDR2: SGDLS, YYNGEE. This sample is drawn from a study of cytomegalovirus exposure and HLA in healthy donors. Study-wide results and limits: As a later analysis showed, a missense DCLRE1C variant was linked to trimming of TCR beta V- and J-genes. Presence/absence comparisons presumed near-even sequencing depth among donors.

The source of this sequence is a man in his fifties or sixties in good health and CMV-seropositive. The J gene is TRBJ2-5, the V gene TRBV9, with D possibly matching TRBD2 (5 bases). Sample: PBMCs. The DNA of the CDR3 is TGTGCCAGCAGCGCCTCCGGGGTCAAGGAGACCCAGTACTTC. Translated: CASSASGVKETQYF.